The following is a T cell receptor beta chain sequence with its context. The assay was immunoSEQ multiplex PCR, and TCRdb's table has in-frame clones only and misses some. The table lists some 24,000 clones, about 91% of them singletons. The data belong to a study of blood T cell repertoires in COVID-19. As for the study in general: The United States, Italy and Spain provided the acute and convalescent COVID-19 samples.

The CDR3 is 14 amino acids. The germline V gene encodes CDR1 SQVTM and CDR2 ANQGSEA. The trim removed 7 bases at V and 2 bases at J, leaving 8 bases unmatched. This TCR was sampled from a human donor in a cohort sampled during active COVID-19. The chain joins TRBV29-1 to TRBJ2-1, with 7 nucleotides matching TRBD2. Sequencing input: peripheral blood. CDR3 region: CSAQRTRPYNEQFF. In DNA, the CDR3 is TGCAGCGCCCAGAGGACTAGGCCCTACAATGAGCAGTTCTTC.